This entry is about one T cell receptor beta chain. The antigen is unknown. The data were obtained in a study of response to subunit inactivated influenza vaccine. TCRdb fed the RT-PCR reads into MiXCR, producing one record per CDR3 protein. The data hold a few hundred thousand distinct CDR3 sequences, with about 20% observed a single time. Germline V CDR1 and CDR2: SGHTA, FQGNSA. The CDR3 runs to 15 residues. V lost 5 bases and J 3 bases, leaving 16 bases between the germline ends. Study-wide findings and caveats: The authors suggested that few new T cells are recruited per seasonal influenza vaccination.

This TCR was recovered from a man aged 45-69 years who received an inactivated influenza vaccine. The input for sequencing was PBMCs from blood, taken 21 months after vaccination. The chain links TRBV7-2 to TRBJ1-1; D remains ambiguous. The CDR3 DNA follows: TGTGCCAGCAGCCCGGCGCCATCGGGATACACTGAAGCTTTCTTT. Amino acid sequence: CASSPAPSGYTEAFF.